This TCR beta chain appears in the sequencing data of a study of T cell changes during pregnancy in multiple sclerosis (dated by TCRdb to the late 2010s). Concerning the study at large: Changes in the T cell repertoire over the course of pregnancy were examined in this study in women with multiple sclerosis.

Library method: the immunoSEQ multiplex PCR assay. The source is immuneACCESS, and TCRdb retained only in-frame sequences with V and J called. Part of the clones is not carried over; for the studies checked, unresolved V genes explain less than half of this, and the remainder is unexplained. Across this sample there are approximately 100,000 clones, with around 93% seen only once. Over 0.8% of the sample rests with the top ten. The CDR3 sequence holds 12 residues, the cysteine and phenylalanine included. Kept here is only the CDR3 DNA, which spans 36 bases and is read in frame from base 1. V is pruned by 3 bases and J by 6 bases, leaving 2 bases of the junction without a gene match. Based on the germline V gene, the CDR1 and CDR2 sequences are SGDLS and YYNGEE. Details on this clone: There is no known antigen for this receptor. No qualities accompany the bases; no much larger clone lies one base away.

This material consisted of peripheral blood, taken before pregnancy. This chain joins TRBV9 to TRBJ1-2; TRBD1 lines up with 7 middle nucleotides. This clonotype originated in a female donor with multiple sclerosis, enrolled in a pregnancy study. The CDR3 reads as follows: CASSGGQDGYTF. The base sequence is TGTGCCAGCAGCGGAGGACAGGATGGCTACACCTTC.